This TCR beta chain is from a study of PD-L1 blockade in urothelial cancer. Sample time point: pretreatment peripheral blood. Sequencing used immunoSEQ multiplex PCR; TCRdb keeps in-frame clones, though not all of them. The sample gives some 71,000 clones, approximately 84% of which show up once; about 16% is in the top ten. Source: PBMCs, taken around atezolizumab (anti-PD-L1) treatment. This sequence was found in a man aged 60 to 75 with urothelial cancer.

CDR3 in amino acids: CATTIQEGYGYTF. CDR3 bases: TGTGCCACCACTATTCAGGAGGGCTATGGCTACACCTTC. The J gene is TRBJ1-2, the V gene TRBV6-5, with D unclear. Per the germline V gene, CDR1 is MNHEY and CDR2 is SVGAGI. The CDR3 has 13 residues. Between the trimmed V and J ends, which lost 10 bases and 4 bases, there was a span of 16 bases.